A selection of T cell receptor beta chains follows, all from one sample in a study of blood T cells in healthy people across ages. One entry per CDR3 protein results from TCRdb running MiXCR on the 5' RACE reads. The table has about 570,000 distinct CDR3 sequences, approximately 25% seen once; the top ten hold approximately 17%. The sample consisted of blood. These receptors were taken from a woman aged 70-85 years in good health. Both conserved end residues are part of each CDR3. The D gene is left open where the match is weak. The listing skips clone size in some rows; elsewhere it reads once, few, many or a size class.

TRBJ1-1 TRBV5-1 - - TGCGCCAGCACGCTTATGCCAGCTGCAAAAAGAGGCACTGAAGCTTTCTTT CASTLMPAAKRGTEAFF
TRBJ2-7 TRBV14 - TRBD1 TGTGCCAGCAGCCCGGACAGGGGAGGTAACGAGCAGTACTTC CASSPDRGGNEQYF
TRBJ2-7 TRBV12-5 - TRBD1 TGTGCTAGTCCGTGGACAGGGGCGGTCTACGAGCAGTACTTC CASPWTGAVYEQYF
TRBJ2-5 TRBV20-1 - TRBD2 TGCAGTAGTTCCGGGACTACTATAGAGACCCAGTACTTC CSSSGTTIETQYF
TRBJ2-7 TRBV5-1 few TRBD2 TGCGCCAGCAGCTCCCTAGCGGGGGGGCCTTACGAGCAGTACTTC CASSSLAGGPYEQYF
TRBJ2-3 TRBV4-3 few TRBD2 TGCGCCAGCAGTCGACAGGTCCTCCTAGCGGGGGGCATCCTGGGAAACACAGATACGCAGTATTTT CASSRQVLLAGGILGNTDTQYF
TRBJ1-1 TRBV20-1 - - TGCAGTGCTAGAGCGGGACAGAACACTGAAGCTTTCTTT CSARAGQNTEAFF
TRBJ2-7 TRBV29-1 - - TGCAGCGCCGTTTGGGCGGGACAAGGCACGGAGTACTTC CSAVWAGQGTEYF
TRBJ2-5 TRBV29-1 few - TGCAGCGGGGGCGTTGGGGTTGAGACCCAGTACTTC CSGGVGVETQYF
TRBJ1-5 TRBV6-6 - - TGTGCCAGCAGTTCCACTCCTGGAAGAAGCAATCAGCCCCAGCATTTT CASSSTPGRSNQPQHF
TRBJ2-1 TRBV5-1 few - TGCGCCGGCAGCTTGGAAGGGGATGAGCAGTTCTTC CAGSLEGDEQFF
TRBJ2-1 TRBV4-3 - - TGCGCCAGCAGCCTTTATAAGGGGGAAGTTTACAATGAGCAGTTCTTC CASSLYKGEVYNEQFF
TRBJ2-5 TRBV24-1 - TRBD1 TGTGCCACCAGTGATTTAGGACAGGGTAGTGAGACCCAGTACTTC CATSDLGQGSETQYF
TRBJ2-7 TRBV24-1 few - TGTGCCACCAGTGGCGTGACAGCTCCCTACGAGCAGTACTTC CATSGVTAPYEQYF
TRBJ2-7 TRBV12-3/TRBV12-4 - - TGTGCCAGCAGTTTTGGACAGACCTACGAGCAGTACTTC CASSFGQTYEQYF
TRBJ2-3 TRBV4-1 - - TGCGCCATCAACCAGGACAGCCGCACAGATACGCAGTATTTT CAINQDSRTDTQYF